This T cell receptor beta chain came from a study of regulatory T cells in long-lasting Graves disease. Study information: Graves' disease counted as persistent after over 5 years of antithyroid drugs with positive TSH receptor antibodies. Study-level points and caveats: Thyroid tissue went unstudied; only peripheral blood was examined. Less diverse TCR repertoires were seen in persistent Graves' patients than in newly diagnosed ones.

Sample time point: persistent/refractory GD, antithyroid drugs over 5 years with positive TRAb. The TCR library used RNA extracted from PBMCs. EDTA tubes received approximately 9 milliliters of collected peripheral blood. Details on this clonotype: Its antigen is not identified.

Sequencing libraries for TCR beta were prepared with iRepertoire HTBI primers and Arm-PCR of CDR3 regions. Via MiXCR, TCRdb re-called the multiplex PCR reads, giving one row per CDR3 protein. The repertoire holds some 340,000 distinct CDR3 sequences, with more than 20% as singletons. This sequence originates from a woman between 40 and 55 years old with Graves disease. This specimen was peripheral blood mononuclear cells (PBMCs), taken when the disease was refractory, from a patient treated with antithyroid drugs.

This CDR3 reads CASHRQGPDTQYF. CDR3 sequence (DNA): TGTGCCTCGCATAGGCAGGGCCCAGATACGCAGTATTTT. The genes are TRBV28 and TRBJ2-3, with D possibly matching TRBD1 (5 bases). From germline, CDR1 is MDHEN and CDR2 SYDVKM. The CDR3 is 13 residues long. V gave up 11 bases and J gave up 4 bases, with 16 bases separating them.